These 12 T cell receptor beta chains originate from one sample sequenced in a study of CD8 T cells in Susac syndrome. RNA, at roughly 0.45 to 1 ug, was reverse transcribed with random hexamers. In TCRdb, the immunoSEQ multiplex PCR reads were re-called with MiXCR into one record per CDR3 protein. The sample has about 180,000 distinct CDR3 sequences, 85% to 95% seen once. The sample taken for sequencing was CD8+ T cells from PBMCs. The source is a human donor with multiple sclerosis.

The J gene is TRBJ2-7, the V gene TRBV6-5; perhaps TRBD1 as D (6 bases). The germline V and J ends were trimmed by 2 bases and 7 bases, with 12 bases remaining between them. The CDR3 contains 13 residues. The V gene's germline CDR1 is MNHEY and CDR2 SVGAGI. The CDR3 loop reads CASSYLGDNEQYF. In DNA, the CDR3 is TGTGCCAGCAGTTACCTAGGGGACAATGAGCAGTACTTC.

The chain employs TRBV15 and TRBJ1-2; D gene ambiguous. The V end lost 6 bases, the J end lost 8 bases, and 10 bases lay between the germline ends. The CDR3 is 11 residues long. The V gene's germline CDR1 is LNHNV and CDR2 YYDKDF (reference sequence). CDR3 DNA: TGTGCCACCAGTTTAGCTGGCGGCTACACCTTC. It is translated as CATSLAGGYTF. Using reference TRBV15 and TRBJ1-2 for the parts outside the CDR3, the full variable domain is DAMVIQNPRYQVTQFGKPVTLSCSQTLNHNVMYWYQQKSSQAPKLLFHYYDKDFNNEADTPDNFQSRRPNTSFCFLDIRSPGLGDTAMYLCATSLAGGYTFGSGTRLTVV.

The chain carries TRBV25-1 and TRBJ2-5; 8 bases are a match to TRBD2. This CDR3 is built from 16 residues. V lost 5 bases and J lost 5; bases outside the gene matches: 13. CDR1 and CDR2 from the germline V gene are MGHDK and SYGVNS. Here the CDR3 reads CASSRSWGAGEETQYF. CDR3 DNA: TGTGCCAGCAGTAGGTCGTGGGGAGCGGGAGAGGAGACCCAGTACTTC.

This chain uses TRBV6-5 with TRBJ2-1; the D is unclear. V shed 5 bases and J shed 3 bases, with 8 bases lying between them. The CDR3 sequence is 13 residues long. Germline CDR1 is MNHEY and CDR2 is SVGAGI. The CDR3 loop is CASSPDFYNEQFF. CDR3 DNA: TGTGCCAGCAGTCCCGACTTCTACAATGAGCAGTTCTTC.

The V and J genes are TRBV20-1 and TRBJ1-1, with D hard to call. Germline values: CDR1 DFQATT, CDR2 SNEGSKA (reference sequence). This CDR3 spans 13 amino acids. Trimming took 3 bases from V and 0 from J, leaving 8 bases between them. This CDR3 reads CSASVGLNTEAFF. The CDR3 DNA reads as TGCAGTGCTAGCGTCGGATTGAACACTGAAGCTTTCTTT.

This clonotype was observed a handful of times. This sequence joins TRBV12-3 or TRBV12-4 and TRBJ2-3; D call uncertain. CDR3 length equals 12 residues. The V and J ends lost 8 bases and 4 bases respectively, with 10 bases between them. CDR3 nucleotides: TGTGCCAGCCGCCGTGGCCCAGATACGCAGTATTTT. Amino acids: CASRRGPDTQYF.

The gene calls are TRBV9 and TRBJ1-5, with D maybe TRBD1 (5 bases). Deletions cut 3 bases from V and 2 bases from J, with 9 bases between. The CDR3 is 14 residues long. Germline V lookup: CDR1 SGDLS, CDR2 YYNGEE. The DNA for the CDR3 is TGTGCCAGCAGCGCAGGAGGGGGCAATCAGCCCCAGCATTTT. Protein product: CASSAGGGNQPQHF.

The chain recombines TRBV15 with TRBJ1-1; 8 bases fit TRBD1. The CDR3 runs to 17 residues. From germline, CDR1 is LNHNV and CDR2 YYDKDF (reference sequence). V was pared by 0 bases and J by 1 base, with 7 bases of the junction left unmatched. The CDR3 DNA is TGTGCCACCAGCAGAGATAGTGGAGACAGGGGGAACACTGAAGCTTTCTTT. Its protein is CATSRDSGDRGNTEAFF.

The chain recombines TRBV3-1 with TRBJ2-3, with TRBD1 as a possible D gene (6 bases). The CDR3 runs to 19 residues. Trimming removed 0 bases at V and 0 bases at J, with 19 bases between. From germline, CDR1 is LGHDT and CDR2 YNNKEL (reference sequence). The CDR3 DNA is TGTGCCAGCAGCCAAGATCCTTACCACACAGGGAGAAGCACAGATACGCAGTATTTT. Residues: CASSQDPYHTGRSTDTQYF.

The CDR3 spells CASSLLRTSSYNEQFF. CDR3 DNA sequence: TGTGCCAGCAGCTTACTCCGGACTAGCTCCTACAATGAGCAGTTCTTC. The chain combines TRBV7-8 with TRBJ2-1; 7 nucleotides match TRBD2. The germline V gene encodes CDR1 SGHVS and CDR2 FQNEAQ. CDR3 length: 16 residues. V was clipped by 2 bases and J by 0 bases; unmatched bases: 4.

This clonotype was observed a single time. The chain joins TRBV27 to TRBJ2-3, with D possibly being TRBD1 (6 bases). The CDR3 totals 15 residues. Trimming removed 5 bases at V and 0 bases at J, with 12 bases between. Germline CDR1 is MNHEY and CDR2 is SMNVEV (reference sequence). The CDR3 here is CASSTRTASTDTQYF. DNA of the CDR3: TGTGCCAGCAGTACCAGGACAGCGAGCACAGATACGCAGTATTTT.

The chain couples TRBV29-1 to TRBJ2-1; 11 nucleotides match TRBD2. The trim removed 7 bases at V and 0 bases at J, leaving 17 bases unmatched. This CDR3 is built from 19 residues. Germline V gives CDR1 SQVTM, CDR2 ANQGSEA. Here the CDR3 DNA reads TGCAGCGCCTTGGGACTAGCGGAACCCTTATCGAGCTCCTACAATGAGCAGTTCTTC. It yields the protein CSALGLAEPLSSSYNEQFF.